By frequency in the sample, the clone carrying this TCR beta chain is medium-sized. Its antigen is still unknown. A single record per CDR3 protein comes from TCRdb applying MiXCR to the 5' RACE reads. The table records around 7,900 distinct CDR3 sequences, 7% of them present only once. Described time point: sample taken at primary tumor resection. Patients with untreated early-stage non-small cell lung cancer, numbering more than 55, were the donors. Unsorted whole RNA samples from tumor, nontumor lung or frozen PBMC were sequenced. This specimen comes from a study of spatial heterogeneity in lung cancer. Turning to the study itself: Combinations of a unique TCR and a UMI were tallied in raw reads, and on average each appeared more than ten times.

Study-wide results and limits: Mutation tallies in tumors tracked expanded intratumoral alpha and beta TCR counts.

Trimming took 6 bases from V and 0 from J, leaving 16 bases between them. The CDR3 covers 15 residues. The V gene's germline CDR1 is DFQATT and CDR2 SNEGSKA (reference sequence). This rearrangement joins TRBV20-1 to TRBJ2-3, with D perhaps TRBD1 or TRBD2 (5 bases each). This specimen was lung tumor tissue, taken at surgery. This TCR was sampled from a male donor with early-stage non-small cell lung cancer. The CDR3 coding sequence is TGCAGTGCAAACGCAGGGACCGCCAGCACAGATACGCAGTATTTT. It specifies CSANAGTASTDTQYF.